The clone carrying this TCR beta chain showed up just once. The antigen is not known. This record belongs to a study of T cell responses to AZD1222 COVID-19 vaccine. The CDR3 consists of 14 residues. V trimming: 4 bases; J trimming: 2 bases; junction bases outside the gene matches: 4. Germline CDR1 reads LNHDA; CDR2 reads SQIVND (reference sequence). General observations from the study: Donor demographics were predominantly white British with a female majority; clonal diversity may be underestimated. The study reported that nearly half of spike-specific TCRs target unmutated variant regions. Baseline seropositivity occurred in only six AZD1222 recipients. No repertoire was sampled before or during the peak T cell response, only after it.

The assay was immunoSEQ multiplex PCR, and TCRdb's table has in-frame clones only and misses some. The table records about 180,000 clones, 70% to 90% of them present only once. This TCR was recovered from an adult in good health. The chain couples TRBV19 to TRBJ2-7, with 8 bases matching TRBD1. The sequences come from peripheral blood, collected on day 0 of AZD1222 vaccination. The CDR3 sequence: CASSRGQGPYEQYF. In DNA form, the CDR3 reads TGTGCCAGTAGTAGAGGACAGGGCCCCTACGAGCAGTACTTC.